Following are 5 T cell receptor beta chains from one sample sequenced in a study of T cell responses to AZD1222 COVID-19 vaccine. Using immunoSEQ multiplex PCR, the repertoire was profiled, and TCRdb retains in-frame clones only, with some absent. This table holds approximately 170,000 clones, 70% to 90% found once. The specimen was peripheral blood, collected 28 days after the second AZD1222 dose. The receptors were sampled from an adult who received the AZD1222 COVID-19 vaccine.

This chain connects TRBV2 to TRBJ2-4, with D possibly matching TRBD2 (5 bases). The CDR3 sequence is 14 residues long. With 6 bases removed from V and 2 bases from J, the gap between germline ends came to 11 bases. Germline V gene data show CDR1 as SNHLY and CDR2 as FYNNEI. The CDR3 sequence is CASSEGLSKNIQYF. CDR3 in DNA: TGTGCCAGCAGCGAGGGATTGTCCAAAAACATTCAGTACTTC.

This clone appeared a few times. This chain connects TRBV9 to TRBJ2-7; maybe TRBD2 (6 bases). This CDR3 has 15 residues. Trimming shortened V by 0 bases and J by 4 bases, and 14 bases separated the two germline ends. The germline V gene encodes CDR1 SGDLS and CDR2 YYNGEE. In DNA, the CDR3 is TGTGCCAGCAGCGTAGGGGCTAGCGCTCTATACGAGCAGTACTTC. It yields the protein CASSVGASALYEQYF.

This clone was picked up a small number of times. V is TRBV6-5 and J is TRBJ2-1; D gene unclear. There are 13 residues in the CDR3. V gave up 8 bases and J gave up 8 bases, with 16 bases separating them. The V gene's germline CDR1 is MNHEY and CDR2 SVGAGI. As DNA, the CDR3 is TGTGCCAGCTCTCATATAGGGAAAGATGAGCAGTTCTTC. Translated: CASSHIGKDEQFF.

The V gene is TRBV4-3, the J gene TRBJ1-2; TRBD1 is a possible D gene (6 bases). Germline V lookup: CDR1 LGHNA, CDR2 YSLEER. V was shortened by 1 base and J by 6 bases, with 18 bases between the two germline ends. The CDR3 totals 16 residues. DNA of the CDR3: TGCGCCAGCAGCCAAGGGGCACAGGGTGATCTGCATGGCTACACCTTC. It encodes CASSQGAQGDLHGYTF.

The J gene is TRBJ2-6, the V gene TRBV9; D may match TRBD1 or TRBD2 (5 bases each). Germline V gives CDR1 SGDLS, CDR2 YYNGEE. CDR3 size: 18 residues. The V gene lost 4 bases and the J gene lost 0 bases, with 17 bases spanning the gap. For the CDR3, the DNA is TGTGCCAGCAGCTCCCCCCGGGACGTAAGCTCTGGGGCCAACGTCCTGACTTTC. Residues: CASSSPRDVSSGANVLTF.